The TCR beta chain described here comes from a study of shared clonotypes between healthy human individuals. Findings of the study overall: Compared with memory subsets, naive subsets generally had larger estimated richness.

TCRdb keeps only in-frame clones here, not all; method: immunoSEQ multiplex PCR. The repertoire includes about 820,000 clones, about 91% of them detected once, and 24% sits in the top ten. The CDR3 runs 13 residues. Losses at the gene ends were 7 bases for V and 4 bases for J; bases not matched to a gene: 5. CDR1 and CDR2 from the germline V gene are SEHNR and FQNEAQ (reference sequence). It was CD45RO-negative cells, positively selected for CCR7, that made up naive CD8 cells, with terminally differentiated effector memory CD45RA+ cells excluded. As to this clone: What it binds is unknown.

The clonotype originates from a man in his thirties or forties in good health. The genes are TRBV7-9 and TRBJ2-7; 9 bases agree with TRBD1. Sequencing used naive CD8+ T cells sorted from blood. CDR3 DNA: TGTGCCAGCACCACAGGGGGCGAGTACGAGCAGTACTTC. The encoded protein is CASTTGGEYEQYF.